These 20 T cell receptor beta chains came from one sample sequenced in a study of long-term antiretroviral therapy in people with HIV. Survey-level resolution applied to immunoSEQ assay v3.0. Clones were read by immunoSEQ multiplex PCR, and TCRdb kept only the in-frame ones, dropping some. This sample yields about 27,000 clones, of which roughly 80% are seen a single time; over 8.5% belongs to the top ten. Material: unsorted PBMCs, obtained 0.8 years before starting antiretroviral therapy. The receptors here all came from a man aged 18 to 29 with HIV.

The chain combines TRBV27 with TRBJ2-7; the match to TRBD2 covers 7 bases. Germline V gene data show CDR1 as MNHEY and CDR2 as SMNVEV (reference sequence). The CDR3 has 11 residues. After removal of 8 bases from V and 12 bases from J, the junction contained 10 bases not matched to a gene. DNA of the CDR3: TGTGCCAGCCCCGAGCGGGGATTACGGTACTTC. Its translation is CASPERGLRYF.

The chain is built from TRBV14 and TRBJ1-2; TRBD1 might be the D (6 bases). V dropped 1 base and J dropped 9 bases, with 18 bases sitting between them. The CDR3 has 15 residues. The germline gives CDR1 SGHDN, CDR2 FVKESK. The CDR3 nucleotides are TGTGCCAGCAGCCAAGGACAGGCCCAGACCCGGAGCTACACCTTC. Its protein is CASSQGQAQTRSYTF.

This clone was seen just once. One junction end disagrees with the germline gene, perhaps due to a read error. The V and J genes are TRBV5-8 and TRBJ2-1; D call uncertain. Germline-derived CDR1 and CDR2 are SGHTS and YDEGEE. The CDR3 covers 12 residues. In DNA form, the CDR3 reads TGTGCCAGCAGATTGGCCCACAATGAGCAGTTCTTC. Its protein is CASRLAHNEQFF.

This chain joins TRBV27 and TRBJ2-1, with 8 bases fitting TRBD2. The J segment lost 6 bases and the V segment lost 7 bases, leaving 14 bases of the junction unmatched. The CDR3 is 16 residues long. CDR1 MNHEY and CDR2 SMNVEV come from the germline V gene (reference sequence). The CDR3 sequence is CASTPFPREGRNEQFF. In DNA, the CDR3 is TGTGCCAGCACCCCTTTCCCACGGGAGGGCCGCAATGAGCAGTTCTTC.

The chain carries TRBV5-1 and TRBJ2-7; 13 bases are shared with TRBD2. The CDR3 runs to 16 residues. The trim removed 0 bases at V and 8 bases at J, leaving 8 bases unmatched. The germline CDR1 and CDR2 sequences are SGHRS and YFSETQ. CDR3 sequence (DNA): TGCGCCAGCAGCTTGGCCGTAGGACTAGCGGGAGTTCAGCAGTACTTC. Its translation: CASSLAVGLAGVQQYF.

V gene TRBV15 combines with J gene TRBJ1-2; TRBD1 is a possible D gene (6 bases). The CDR3 has 16 residues. Trimming cost V 0 bases and J 1 base, with 12 bases left between them. The V gene's germline CDR1 is LNHNV and CDR2 YYDKDF (reference sequence). CDR3 in amino acids: CATSRDRNRVNYGYTF. DNA of the CDR3: TGTGCCACCAGCAGAGATAGGAACAGGGTTAACTATGGCTACACCTTC.

The chain carries TRBV5-1 and TRBJ1-1, with a weak D call TRBD1 (5 bases). The CDR3 totals 13 residues. Trimming left V 0 bases short and J 6 bases short, with 9 bases between. From germline, CDR1 is SGHRS and CDR2 YFSETQ. The DNA for the CDR3 is TGCGCCAGCAGCTTGGCGGACAACTCTGAAGCTTTCTTT. This translates into CASSLADNSEAFF.

This clone showed up just once. Written as DNA, the CDR3 is TGTGCCAGCAGCACCGGGACAGGGGGTCCTGAAGCTTTCTTT. Its translation is CASSTGTGGPEAFF. This chain links TRBV5-8 with TRBJ1-1; 11 nucleotides align to TRBD1. The ends lost 4 bases at V and 6 bases at J; junction bases unmatched: 5. CDR3 size: 14 residues. CDR1 is SGHTS, CDR2 YDEGEE, per germline.

The rearrangement uses TRBV4-1 and TRBJ1-2, with 9 nucleotides matching TRBD1. Looked up from germline, CDR1 is MGHRA and CDR2 is YSYEKL. The CDR3 totals 17 residues. Trimming removed 4 bases from V and 6 bases from J; junction bases left unmatched: 15. CDR3 DNA sequence: TGCGCCAGCAGCCCGTTGGGGCTGAACAGGGGGCAGGATGGCTACACCTTC. Encoded protein: CASSPLGLNRGQDGYTF.

This rearrangement joins TRBV7-9 to TRBJ2-7; D may correspond to TRBD1 or TRBD2 (5 bases each). V was trimmed by 3 bases and J by 4 bases, leaving 13 bases between them. Germline CDR1 is SEHNR and CDR2 is FQNEAQ (reference sequence). The CDR3 is 14 residues long. Here the CDR3 reads CASSFGGKGYEQYF. The CDR3 DNA follows: TGTGCCAGCAGCTTTGGGGGAAAGGGTTACGAGCAGTACTTC.

The chain carries TRBV6-5 and TRBJ2-5; D gene uncertain. From germline, CDR1 is MNHEY and CDR2 SVGAGI. V lost 2 bases, J lost 1 base, and 5 bases lay in between. This CDR3 contains 13 residues. The CDR3 DNA reads as TGTGCCAGCAGTTACGGGTCCCAAGAGACCCAGTACTTC. The encoded protein is CASSYGSQETQYF.

The J gene is TRBJ1-3, the V gene TRBV15; D unresolved. CDR3 length equals 15 residues. Germline V gene lookup returns CDR1 LNHNV and CDR2 YYDKDF (reference sequence). V lost 5 bases to trimming and J lost 1 base, with 12 bases between them. The CDR3 sequence is CATSSHPDSGNTIYF. In DNA, the CDR3 is TGTGCCACCAGCTCCCACCCGGATTCTGGAAACACCATATATTTT.

The V and J genes are TRBV5-8 and TRBJ1-2; TRBD1 aligns across 8 bases. The germline gives CDR1 SGHTS, CDR2 YDEGEE. CDR3 length equals 15 residues. V dropped 0 bases and J dropped 4; count of bases not matched to a gene: 5. The DNA for the CDR3 is TGTGCCAGCAGCTTGGGATACAGGGGGGCCTATGGCTACACCTTC. It encodes CASSLGYRGAYGYTF. Full variable domain (remainder filled in from reference TRBV5-8 and TRBJ1-2): EAGVTQSPTHLIKTRGQQATLRCSPISGHTSVYWYQQALGLGLQFLLWYDEGEERNRGNFPPRFSGRQFPNYSSELNVNALELEDSALYLCASSLGYRGAYGYTFGSGTRLTVV.

V and J are TRBV5-1 and TRBJ2-1; unclear D gene. CDR3 length: 15 amino acids. The V end was cut by 3 bases, the J end by 6 bases, with 16 bases between. CDR1 and CDR2 (germline): SGHRS, YFSETQ. The CDR3 here is CASSWFSIGPNEQFF. As DNA, the CDR3 is TGCGCCAGCAGCTGGTTCTCGATAGGGCCCAATGAGCAGTTCTTC.

This chain uses TRBV7-2 with TRBJ2-7; tentative D call: TRBD2 (5 bases). The V end was cut by 5 bases, the J end by 2 bases, with 13 bases between. This CDR3 comprises 14 residues. Germline V lookup: CDR1 SGHTA, CDR2 FQGNSA. CDR3 sequence (DNA): TGTGCCAGCAGCCTGGACGGGAACCCCTACGAGCAGTACTTC. Its translation: CASSLDGNPYEQYF. The full variable domain, in which reference TRBV7-2 and TRBJ2-7 provide the parts outside the CDR3, is GAGVSQSPSNKVTEKGKDVELRCDPISGHTALYWYRQSLGQGLEFLIYFQGNSAPDKSGLPSDRFSAERTGGSVSTLTIQRTQQEDSAVYLCASSLDGNPYEQYFGPGTRLTVT.

The chain links TRBV11-2 to TRBJ2-5; TRBD2 is a possible D gene (5 bases). V shed 0 bases and J shed 1 base, with 15 bases lying between them. The CDR3 spans 17 residues. Germline V gene lookup returns CDR1 SGHAT and CDR2 FQNNGV. The CDR3 sequence is CASSLEVAPAAQETQYF. The DNA of the CDR3 is TGTGCCAGCAGCTTAGAAGTGGCGCCAGCGGCCCAAGAGACCCAGTACTTC.

The CDR3 loop is CASSPNYGTGYEQFF. The CDR3 region has the DNA TGCGCCAGCAGCCCGAACTACGGGACAGGGTATGAGCAGTTCTTC. The rearrangement joins TRBV4-3 to TRBJ2-1; the match to TRBD1 covers 9 bases. Germline V gene lookup returns CDR1 LGHNA and CDR2 YSLEER. J was trimmed by 8 bases and V by 4 bases; bases with no gene match: 9. CDR3 size: 15 residues.

J is TRBJ2-1 and V is TRBV7-3; D gene uncertain. V lost 3 bases and J 9 bases, leaving 15 bases between the germline ends. The CDR3 totals 14 residues. CDR1 and CDR2 (germline): SGHTA, FQGTGA. The DNA for the CDR3 is TGTGCCAGCAGCTTCGGAACGGCCGCGAGTGAGCAGTTCTTC. It specifies CASSFGTAASEQFF.

The chain joins TRBV9 to TRBJ2-1; TRBD2 matches at 13 bases. The germline V gene has CDR1 SGDLS and CDR2 YYNGEE. V was pared by 3 bases and J by 5 bases, with 5 bases of the junction left unmatched. This CDR3 spans 16 amino acids. This CDR3 reads CASSGTSGSLHNEQFF. The DNA of the CDR3 is TGTGCCAGCAGCGGGACTAGCGGGAGTCTCCACAATGAGCAGTTCTTC.

The J gene is TRBJ1-5, the V gene TRBV6-4; TRBD1 aligns across 12 bases. The V gene end was trimmed by 5 bases and the J gene end by 6 bases; junction bases not matched to a gene: 5. CDR1 and CDR2 from the germline V gene are MRHNA and SNTAGT. The CDR3 spans 15 residues. CDR3 amino acids: CASSPGQGAGQPQHF. Written as DNA, the CDR3 is TGTGCCAGCAGTCCGGGACAGGGGGCGGGTCAGCCCCAGCATTTT.